Presented here are 10 T cell receptor beta chains from one specimen sequenced in a study of T cell responses to AZD1222 COVID-19 vaccine. The table came from immunoSEQ multiplex PCR; TCRdb's copy has only in-frame clones and leaves some out. There are approximately 120,000 clones in the sample; about 85% occur only once, and 4.5% to 5.5% lies in the top ten. The source material was peripheral blood, sampled on day 0 of AZD1222 vaccination. These receptor sequences come from an adult in good health.

This clone appeared a few times. The rearrangement joins TRBV7-2 to TRBJ2-7; TRBD2 aligns across 7 bases. In germline, CDR1 is SGHTA, CDR2 FQGNSA. The CDR3 extends over 14 amino acids. Trimming at V came to 4 bases and at J to 1 base, leaving 4 bases not matched to a gene. CDR3 nucleotide sequence: TGTGCCAGCAGCTGGGGGGGGAGTTCCTACGAGCAGTACTTC. The encoded protein is CASSWGGSSYEQYF.

The gene calls are TRBV5-1 and TRBJ2-1, with 7 bases that match TRBD1. J was trimmed by 6 bases and V by 3 bases; bases with no gene match: 3. The CDR3 totals 13 residues. Germline CDR1 is SGHRS and CDR2 is YFSETQ. The CDR3 loop reads CASSSGTANEQFF. CDR3 bases: TGCGCCAGCAGCTCAGGGACAGCCAATGAGCAGTTCTTC.

The rearrangement links TRBV19 to TRBJ1-1; TRBD1 aligns across 7 bases. The CDR3 contains 14 residues. Germline CDR1 and CDR2: LNHDA and SQIVND (reference sequence). The junction had 4 bases not matched to a gene; V was cut back by 5 bases and J by 1 base. The CDR3 reads CASSPGQANTEAFF. The CDR3 DNA follows: TGTGCCAGTAGTCCTGGACAGGCGAACACTGAAGCTTTCTTT.

CDR3 region: CASSLGQTALGSNYGYTF. The CDR3 coding sequence is TGCGCCAGCAGCTTGGGACAGACAGCTCTCGGGTCTAACTATGGCTACACCTTC. V is TRBV5-1 and J is TRBJ1-2, with D possibly being TRBD1 (5 bases). The CDR3 consists of 18 residues. Trimming removed 0 bases from V and 0 bases from J, with 18 bases in between. Looked up from germline, CDR1 is SGHRS and CDR2 is YFSETQ.

This sequence joins TRBV6-5 and TRBJ2-6; no reliable D call. V dropped 7 bases and J dropped 0 bases, with 10 bases sitting between them. This CDR3 spans 15 amino acids. The germline CDR1 and CDR2 sequences are MNHEY and SVGAGI. The CDR3 loop is CASKPRNSGANVLTF. The CDR3 DNA reads as TGTGCCAGCAAACCTCGTAACTCTGGGGCCAACGTCCTGACTTTC.

This clone was seen only once. This chain connects TRBV5-5 to TRBJ1-4; no firm D call. Germline lookup yields CDR1 SGHKS and CDR2 YYEKEE (reference sequence). Trimming stripped 1 base from V and 8 bases from J, with 6 bases between. The CDR3 totals 12 residues. The CDR3 region has the DNA TGTGCCAGCAGCTTGAGGACCGAAAAACTGTTTTTT. Its protein product is CASSLRTEKLFF. The full variable domain, in which reference TRBV5-5 and TRBJ1-4 provide the parts outside the CDR3, is DAGVTQSPTHLIKTRGQQVTLRCSPISGHKSVSWYQQVLGQGPQFIFQYYEKEERGRGNFPDRFSARQFPNYSSELNVNALLLGDSALYLCASSLRTEKLFFGSGTQLSVL.

The chain is built from TRBV6-5 and TRBJ2-2; D unresolved. V gave up 0 bases and J gave up 4 bases, with 6 bases separating them. CDR1 is MNHEY and CDR2 is SVGAGI in the germline V gene. The CDR3 covers 14 residues. This CDR3 is CASSYSRSTGELFF. CDR3 sequence (DNA): TGTGCCAGCAGTTACTCGAGGTCCACCGGGGAGCTGTTTTTT.

The chain recombines TRBV6-5 with TRBJ1-3; the match to TRBD1 covers 7 bases. CDR3 length: 14 residues. V was pared by 6 bases and J by 4 bases, with 6 bases of the junction left unmatched. From germline, CDR1 is MNHEY and CDR2 SVGAGI. The DNA for the CDR3 is TGTGCCAGCAGCCCCCAGGGGGGCGGAAACACCATATATTTT. It yields the protein CASSPQGGGNTIYF.

The chain recombines TRBV6-5 with TRBJ2-3, with 9 nucleotides matching TRBD1. The CDR3 is 15 residues long. V was clipped by 8 bases and J by 2 bases; unmatched bases: 8. The germline V gene has CDR1 MNHEY and CDR2 SVGAGI. CDR3 nucleotide sequence: TGTGCCAGCTGTCACAGGGGGCGCTTCACAGATACGCAGTATTTT. This translates into CASCHRGRFTDTQYF.

V is TRBV11-2 and J is TRBJ1-3; D uncertain. V was trimmed by 8 bases and J by 0 bases, leaving 17 bases between them. The CDR3 length is 16 residues. Germline V gene data show CDR1 as SGHAT and CDR2 as FQNNGV. For the CDR3, the DNA is TGTGCCAGCGGAAGTGGCAACGCGTACTCTGGAAACACCATATATTTT. Protein product: CASGSGNAYSGNTIYF.